The sequence of this T cell receptor beta chain was determined in a study of blood T cell repertoires in COVID-19. Background on the study: COVID-19 samples from acute and convalescent phases originated in the United States, Italy and Spain. From T cells, B-cell-depleted T cells, or PBMCs came the material, which was cDNA or gDNA.

This table comes from immunoSEQ multiplex PCR, and its TCRdb copy is limited to in-frame clones, with some not included. The sample includes more than 300,000 clones, about 87% seen only once; the top ten take 10%. Sequencing was performed on peripheral blood. This clonotype was obtained from a woman aged 30 to 39 with COVID-19, enrolled during active disease.

The CDR3 bases are TGTGCCTGGAGTGTAGGTAAAGACAGGGGAAGTTTGGACTATGGCTACACCTTC. Amino acid sequence: CAWSVGKDRGSLDYGYTF. The rearrangement links TRBV30 to TRBJ1-2; TRBD1 aligns across 8 bases. CDR3 length equals 18 residues. The germline V gene encodes CDR1 GTSNPN and CDR2 SVGIG (reference sequence). V gave up 0 bases and J gave up 3 bases; unmatched junction bases: 15.